This T cell receptor beta chain was recovered during a study of blood T cell repertoires in COVID-19. The data were produced by immunoSEQ multiplex PCR, yet TCRdb's version contains in-frame clones alone and is incomplete. The sample has approximately 250,000 clones; around 88% are singletons. This clone was observed a single time. CDR1 and CDR2 (germline): SGHRS, YFSETQ. The V end lost 4 bases, the J end lost 6 bases, and 8 bases lay between the germline ends. The CDR3 consists of 12 residues. The V call is TRBV5-1, the J call TRBJ2-4; D perhaps matches TRBD1 (6 bases). The sequence was collected from a woman between 40 and 50 years old with acute COVID-19. The material sequenced was PBMCs or T cells enriched from blood (not recorded which). In nucleotides, the CDR3 is TGCGCCAGCAGCCGGGACACAAACATTCAGTACTTC. Encoded protein: CASSRDTNIQYF.